This paragraph reports one T cell receptor (beta chain). No antigen is known for it. This may be a read error, as it is one base from a much larger clone. This entry belongs to a study of tumor and adjacent non-tumor tissue in lung cancer (dated by TCRdb to 2016 to 2019). In terms of the full investigation: The cohort included approximately 13 adenocarcinoma, a couple of squamous cell carcinoma and 1 small cell lung cancer patients. The roughly 15 enrolled patients, of whom approximately 10 were men and 5 were women, were aged about 31 to 85 years and were diagnosed with TNM stage I to III disease. Sequencing produced about 130 million productive TCRbeta reads in total, an average of about 4.2 million reads per sample. Using bulk TCRbeta repertoires from over twelve lung cancer patients, the study set lung tumor tissue side by side with matched distant non-tumor lung tissue. Approximately 31 paired specimens, one tumor and one normal lung sample per patient, were profiled by TCRbeta CDR3 sequencing. Broad study findings and their caveats: Significantly higher TCR diversity (inverse Simpson) was observed in tumor tissue than in normal lung tissue (about 410 vs 180, P = 0.0075, Mann-Whitney U test). Peripheral blood was not sequenced, so blood TCRbeta repertoires were not examined in the lung cancer patients of the study. TCR diversity was significantly higher in younger patients, and greater tumor TCR diversity was associated with shorter overall survival and shorter disease-free survival. A significantly larger cumulative share of the repertoire was made up by the top 100 clones in normal lung than in tumor tissue. With only approximately 15 patients in the cohort, the authors noted that larger samples and more detailed clinical data are needed. Neither the sequencing platform nor unique molecular identifiers are named or mentioned anywhere in the methods.

RNA was extracted from bulk unsorted tissue and checked for quality with a NanoDrop ND-1000 and an Agilent 2100. The donors were newly diagnosed lung cancer patients admitted for thoracic surgery in China from August to November 2014 who had not received prior chemotherapy. Patients with previous radiotherapy or chemotherapy, or with another concurrent cancer, were excluded from the study. Surgical tissue pieces of roughly 1-2 cm3 were preserved in RNAlater solution and stored at -80 °C until use. For this chain, trimming is 4 bases at the V end and 7 bases at the J end, and the number of junction bases without a gene match is 15. The CDR3 runs 15 amino acids, cysteine and phenylalanine included. The entry retains the CDR3 DNA only, 45 bases that are in frame from base 1. The germline V gene (reference sequence) supplies CDR1 DFQATT and CDR2 SNEGSKA. Library preparation employed multiplex PCR. Data came from an Illumina HiSeq 2500. Following protocols modified from ARM-PCR, the researchers constructed TCRbeta libraries through three rounds of nested PCR with primers (Table S4). Before sequencing, PCR products in the 200-500 bp range were cut out of the gel and cleaned up using the QIAquick gel extraction kit. From the authors' description of their analysis: Reads were cleaned using Trimmomatic, were merged into complete CDR3 sequences using FLASH, and were assigned to V(D)J germline segments using MiTCR. VDJtools was used to compute clonal diversity as the inverse Simpson's index. In-frame sequences without a premature stop codon were defined as productive reads. TCRdb passed the public sequencing reads through fastp at Q25 and MiXCR, retaining productive beta sequences. For every CDR3 protein sequence, its rows merge into one entry that carries the most common genes and DNA. The V and J calls and clone size are TCRdb's, not the authors'. This sample holds 100,000 to 150,000 distinct CDR3 sequences; 66% were observed only once. The ten most abundant clones make up 9.5% to 15% of the sample.

The chain couples TRBV20-1 to TRBJ1-1, with 7 bases in between that match TRBD1. Source material: lung tumor tissue. This TCR was recovered from a young man with non-small cell lung cancer. CDR3 reads: CSAIDLSTGYGEAFF. The base sequence is TGCAGTGCTATAGACCTCTCGACAGGGTATGGTGAAGCTTTCTTT.